Listed below are T cell receptor beta chains from one sample, sequenced in a study of shared clonotypes between healthy human individuals. Sequencing used immunoSEQ multiplex PCR; TCRdb keeps in-frame clones, though not all of them. Found here are over a million clones, approximately 97% of them singletons; the top ten hold approximately 1%. Sequencing was carried out using naive CD4+ T cells sorted from blood. These receptor sequences come from a man younger than 45 in good health. CDR3s include the opening cysteine and the closing phenylalanine or tryptophan. The D gene is left open where the match is weak. Clone sizes are given selectively: once, few, many, or a class where the clone is expanded.

J gene	V gene	clone size	D gene	CDR3 DNA	CDR3 protein
TRBJ1-5	TRBV19	NA	NA	TGTGCCAGTAGTATAGCAACACGGGATAATCAGCCCCAGCATTTT	CASSIATRDNQPQHF
TRBJ2-7	TRBV7-2	NA	NA	TGTGCCAGCAGCTACTTGGGACTTTACTACGAGCAGTACTTC	CASSYLGLYYEQYF
TRBJ1-3	TRBV19	NA	NA	TGTGCCAGTAATCCCAGAACCTCTGGAAACACCATATATTTT	CASNPRTSGNTIYF
TRBJ2-2	TRBV9	once	TRBD2	TGTGCCAGCAGCACACTAGCGGGATTACCCGGGGAGCTGTTTTTT	CASSTLAGLPGELFF
TRBJ1-1	TRBV15	once	NA	TGTGCCACCAGCCTGTCCGGGTCCGCTATGAACACTGAAGCTTTCTTT	CATSLSGSAMNTEAFF
TRBJ1-5	TRBV9	NA	NA	TGTGCCAGCAGCTTGACAGCCACTGATCAGCCCCAGCATTTT	CASSLTATDQPQHF
TRBJ1-4	TRBV18	NA	NA	TGTGCCAGCTCATCGAGGGGGATAGATGAAAAACTGTTTTTT	CASSSRGIDEKLFF
TRBJ1-3	TRBV28	NA	NA	TGTGCCAGCAGTTCCGGGACCAGACCACTGGATTTT	CASSSGTRPLDF
TRBJ2-7	TRBV5-1	NA	TRBD1	TGCGCCAGCAGCTTGTCTCCCGAGACAGGGGACGAGCAGTACTTC	CASSLSPETGDEQYF
TRBJ2-4	TRBV12-1	NA	NA	TGTGCCAGCAGCCCAAATCCGGGACTAGCGGGAGGCAAAAACATTCAGTACTTC	CASSPNPGLAGGKNIQYF
TRBJ2-2	TRBV14	NA	NA	TGTGCCAGCAGCCAAGATCGGGGGCTGGGGAGGCCCGGGGAGCTGTTTTTT	CASSQDRGLGRPGELFF
TRBJ2-1	TRBV5-1	NA	NA	TGCGCCAGCAGCTTGTCGCTAGCGAGTATTTTCAACAATGAGCAGTTCTTC	CASSLSLASIFNNEQFF
TRBJ1-5	TRBV28	NA	NA	TGTGCCAGCAGTTTATTCGGCAGGGGTTATGAGAAGCCCCAGCATTTT	CASSLFGRGYEKPQHF
TRBJ2-3	TRBV7-8	NA	NA	TGTGCCAGCAGCTTACGGAGGAAGAGATATGGAGGGAGCACAGATACGCAGTATTTT	CASSLRRKRYGGSTDTQYF
TRBJ2-2	TRBV2	NA	TRBD1	TGTGCCAGCAGACGTCCGGGACAGGGGGCGACCGGGGAGCTGTTTTTT	CASRRPGQGATGELFF
TRBJ2-7	TRBV19	NA	NA	TGTGCCAGTAGTATTGGTTGGGGTGGCGAGCAGTACTTC	CASSIGWGGEQYF
TRBJ2-7	TRBV7-2	NA	NA	TGTGCCAGCAGCTTCAAGGTCTTCTACGAGCAGTACTTC	CASSFKVFYEQYF
TRBJ2-5	TRBV6-1	once	TRBD2	TGTGCCAGCAGTGAAGGAGGGACTATCCAAGAGACCCAGTACTTC	CASSEGGTIQETQYF
TRBJ2-1	TRBV12-5	NA	NA	TGTGCTAGTGGTTTGCCCCCCAGGGAGGGGGCGGGTTACAATGAGCAGTTCTTC	CASGLPPREGAGYNEQFF
TRBJ2-7	TRBV18	NA	TRBD2	TGTGCCAGCTCAGCAGGGACTAGCGGTTCCTACGAGCAGTACTTC	CASSAGTSGSYEQYF
TRBJ2-3	TRBV21-1	NA	NA	TGTGCCAGCAGCAAAGTGCGGGACCAATCAGATACGCAGTATTTT	CASSKVRDQSDTQYF
TRBJ2-3	TRBV4-1	NA	TRBD1	TGCGCCAGCAGCCAAGAGCCAGGGGGACCAAATACGCAGTATTTT	CASSQEPGGPNTQYF
TRBJ1-5	TRBV30	NA	NA	TGTGCCTGGAGTCCAAGAGGTGGTCATCAGCCCCAGCATTTT	CAWSPRGGHQPQHF
TRBJ2-1	TRBV7-3	NA	NA	TGTGCCAGCAGCTTAAACCTAGCCAACAATGAGCAGTTCTTC	CASSLNLANNEQFF
TRBJ2-7	TRBV7-2	NA	TRBD2	TGTGCCAGCAGCTTAAAGGTTATACTAGCGGGAGAACTCGAGCAGTACTTC	CASSLKVILAGELEQYF
TRBJ2-3	TRBV14	NA	TRBD2	TGTGCCAGCAGCAGGACTAGCGGGAGTTCAGATACGCAGTATTTT	CASSRTSGSSDTQYF
TRBJ1-5	TRBV28	NA	NA	TGTGCCAGCAGTCCTACAGGGCCCAATCAGCCCCAGCATTTT	CASSPTGPNQPQHF
TRBJ2-7	TRBV6-1	NA	NA	TGTGCCAGCCGGAACCGGGACTACGAGCAGTACTTC	CASRNRDYEQYF
TRBJ1-2	TRBV6-1	NA	NA	TGTGCCAGCAGTGATCGCCTCTATGGCTACACCTTC	CASSDRLYGYTF
TRBJ2-1	TRBV6-5	NA	TRBD1	TGTGCCAGCAGTTACTTGGGACAGGGCAATGAGCAGTTCTTC	CASSYLGQGNEQFF
TRBJ2-1	TRBV18	NA	NA	TGTGCCAGCTCACAGGCGGCTTACAATGAGCAGTTCTTC	CASSQAAYNEQFF
TRBJ2-1	TRBV29-1	NA	TRBD2	TGCAGCGTTGAAGATTGGGCTAGCGGGAAATTGAATGAGCAGTTCTTC	CSVEDWASGKLNEQFF
TRBJ1-5	TRBV28	NA	NA	TGTGCCAGCAGTCCCTTACAGGGACCTCAGCCCCAGCATTTT	CASSPLQGPQPQHF
TRBJ1-5	TRBV19	few	NA	TGTGCCAGTAGTCAAGGGACCCCTAATCAGCCCCAGCATTTT	CASSQGTPNQPQHF
TRBJ2-3	TRBV13	once	NA	TGTGCCAGCAGCTTAGGCGCCGTCAGGGGTCCAGATACGCAGTATTTT	CASSLGAVRGPDTQYF
TRBJ1-5	TRBV2	NA	NA	TGTGCCAGCAGGGGGGTCGGCGAAGGTCAGCCCCAGCATTTT	CASRGVGEGQPQHF
TRBJ2-3	TRBV7-2	once	TRBD2	TGTGCCAGCAGCCTTAGCGGGAGACCCACAGATACGCAGTATTTT	CASSLSGRPTDTQYF
TRBJ2-7	TRBV2	NA	TRBD2	TGTGCCAGCAGTGAGAGTCTAGCGGGCTTCTACGAGCAGTACTTC	CASSESLAGFYEQYF
TRBJ1-5	TRBV15	NA	TRBD1	TGTGCCACCAGCACAGACAGGGTCCAGCCCCAGCATTTT	CATSTDRVQPQHF
TRBJ2-7	TRBV5-4	NA	NA	TGTGCCAGCAGCGGGGGTGAGGCCTACGAGCAGTACTTC	CASSGGEAYEQYF
TRBJ2-1	TRBV9	NA	NA	TGTGCCAGCAGCGTAGAAGCCAGCTCCTACAATGAGCAGTTCTTC	CASSVEASSYNEQFF
TRBJ2-5	TRBV28	NA	NA	TGTGCCAGCAGAGGGACTCAGGTCTCGGGGACCCAGTACTTC	CASRGTQVSGTQYF
TRBJ2-5	TRBV18	once	TRBD2	TGTGCCAGCTCACCAAAGGCTAGCGGGACAGAGACCCAGTACTTC	CASSPKASGTETQYF
TRBJ1-2	TRBV18	NA	NA	TGTGCCAGCTCACTTGAGCTACTAAGGGACTATGGCTACACCTTC	CASSLELLRDYGYTF
TRBJ1-5	TRBV2	NA	NA	TGTGCCAGCAACGAGGATAGCAATCAGCCCCAGCATTTT	CASNEDSNQPQHF
TRBJ1-5	TRBV19	NA	TRBD1	TGTGCCAGTAGTAGGGGACAGGGACGAGTAGAGGGTCAGCCCCAGCATTTT	CASSRGQGRVEGQPQHF
TRBJ1-1	TRBV6-1	NA	NA	TGTGCCAGCAGAAACAGGAATGAAGCTTTCTTT	CASRNRNEAFF
TRBJ2-3	TRBV28	NA	NA	TGTGCCAGCAGTTACCTTGGGGAGTCGACAGATACGCAGTATTTT	CASSYLGESTDTQYF
TRBJ2-7	TRBV14	NA	TRBD2	TGTGCCAGCAGCCAAGTAAGACTAGCGGGATCCTACGAGCAGTACTTC	CASSQVRLAGSYEQYF
TRBJ2-2	TRBV5-4	NA	NA	TGTGCCAGCAGCTACGACCTGAGCGGGGAGCTGTTTTTT	CASSYDLSGELFF
TRBJ1-1	TRBV28	NA	NA	TGTGCCAGCAGATCGGGCCAAAAAGGCACTGAAGCTTTCTTT	CASRSGQKGTEAFF
TRBJ2-1	TRBV9	NA	NA	TGTGCCAGCAGCGCCCTCGGGAGTAAACCCCCCTACAATGAGCAGTTCTTC	CASSALGSKPPYNEQFF
TRBJ1-5	TRBV25-1	once	NA	TGTGCCAGCAGTGAAGGGGGGGGGTTGGGACAGCCCCAGCATTTT	CASSEGGGLGQPQHF
TRBJ2-3	TRBV7-6	NA	NA	TGTGCCAGCAGCTTAGCCTTAACAGGGGGGCTAGCGGACATCCGCACAGATACGCAGTATTTT	CASSLALTGGLADIRTDTQYF
TRBJ1-1	TRBV7-8	NA	NA	TGTGCCAGCAGCTTAGTTCGAGGGGGGGCTGAAGCTTTCTTT	CASSLVRGGAEAFF